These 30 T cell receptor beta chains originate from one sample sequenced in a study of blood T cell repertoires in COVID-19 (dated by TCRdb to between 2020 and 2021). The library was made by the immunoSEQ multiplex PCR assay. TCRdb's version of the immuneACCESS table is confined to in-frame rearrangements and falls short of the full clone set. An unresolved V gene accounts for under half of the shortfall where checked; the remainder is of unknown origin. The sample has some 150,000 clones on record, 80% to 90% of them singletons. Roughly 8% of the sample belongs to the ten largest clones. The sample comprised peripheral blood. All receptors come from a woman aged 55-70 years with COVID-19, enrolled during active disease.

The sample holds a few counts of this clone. The CDR3 spells CASSPTGEQETQYF. The CDR3 DNA reads as TGTGCCAGCTCACCAACGGGGGAGCAAGAGACCCAGTACTTC. This chain joins TRBV18 and TRBJ2-5; a possible D gene is TRBD2 (6 bases). V shed 2 bases and J shed 2 bases, with 9 bases lying between them. Looked up from germline, CDR1 is KGHSH and CDR2 is LQKENI. The CDR3 length is 14 residues.

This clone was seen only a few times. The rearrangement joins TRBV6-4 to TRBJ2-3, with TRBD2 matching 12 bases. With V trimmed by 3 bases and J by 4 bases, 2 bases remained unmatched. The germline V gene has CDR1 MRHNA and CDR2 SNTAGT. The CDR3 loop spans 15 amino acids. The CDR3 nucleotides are TGTGCCAGCAGTGAGACTAGCGGGGGTGCAGATACGCAGTATTTT. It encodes CASSETSGGADTQYF.

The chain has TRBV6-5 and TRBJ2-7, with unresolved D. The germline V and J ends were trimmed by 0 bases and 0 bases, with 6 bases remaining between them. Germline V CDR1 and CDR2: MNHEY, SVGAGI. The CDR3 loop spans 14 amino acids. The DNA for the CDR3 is TGTGCCAGCAGTTACTCGAGCACCTCCTACGAGCAGTACTTC. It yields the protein CASSYSSTSYEQYF.

The CDR3 coding sequence is TGTGCCAGCAGCGTTGGAGACTACGAGCAGTACTTC. Translated: CASSVGDYEQYF. The chain combines TRBV9 with TRBJ2-7; D not certain. Germline loops: CDR1 SGDLS, CDR2 YYNGEE. The CDR3 covers 12 residues. Deletions cut 2 bases from V and 3 bases from J, with 6 bases between.

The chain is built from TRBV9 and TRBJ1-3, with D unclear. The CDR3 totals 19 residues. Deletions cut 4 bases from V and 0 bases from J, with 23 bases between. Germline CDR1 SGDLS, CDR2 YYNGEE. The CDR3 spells CASSPHLAGGLSSGNTIYF. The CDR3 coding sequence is TGTGCCAGCAGCCCCCACTTGGCTGGCGGATTGAGCTCTGGAAACACCATATATTTT.

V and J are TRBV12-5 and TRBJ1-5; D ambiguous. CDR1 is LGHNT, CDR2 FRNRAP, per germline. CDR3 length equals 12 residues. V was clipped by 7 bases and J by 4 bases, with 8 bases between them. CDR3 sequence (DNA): TGTGCTAGTGCCACACAAAATCAGCCCCAGCATTTT. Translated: CASATQNQPQHF.

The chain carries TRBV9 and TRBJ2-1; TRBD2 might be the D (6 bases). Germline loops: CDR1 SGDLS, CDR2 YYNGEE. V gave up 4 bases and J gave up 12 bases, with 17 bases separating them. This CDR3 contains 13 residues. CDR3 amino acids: CASSTTGREGQFF. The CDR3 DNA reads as TGTGCCAGCAGCACAACTGGGCGGGAAGGGCAGTTCTTC. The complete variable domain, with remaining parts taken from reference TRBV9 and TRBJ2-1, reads DSGVTQTPKHLITATGQRVTLRCSPRSGDLSVYWYQQSLDQGLQFLIQYYNGEERAKGNILERFSAQQFPDLHSELNLSSLELGDSALYFCASSTTGREGQFFGPGTRLTVL.

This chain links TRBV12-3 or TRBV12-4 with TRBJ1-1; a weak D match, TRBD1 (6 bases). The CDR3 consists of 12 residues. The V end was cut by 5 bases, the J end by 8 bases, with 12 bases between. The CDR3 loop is CASSRNREEAFF. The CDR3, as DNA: TGTGCCAGCAGTCGGAACAGGGAAGAAGCTTTCTTT.

Written as DNA, the CDR3 is TGTGCCAGCAGCTGGGGACTAGCGGGGGGATACGAGCAGTACTTC. Translated, it gives CASSWGLAGGYEQYF. This chain links TRBV2 with TRBJ2-7; 15 bases are shared with TRBD2. This CDR3 region has 15 residues. Germline V gene lookup returns CDR1 SNHLY and CDR2 FYNNEI. Losses at the gene ends were 6 bases for V and 4 bases for J; bases not matched to a gene: 4.

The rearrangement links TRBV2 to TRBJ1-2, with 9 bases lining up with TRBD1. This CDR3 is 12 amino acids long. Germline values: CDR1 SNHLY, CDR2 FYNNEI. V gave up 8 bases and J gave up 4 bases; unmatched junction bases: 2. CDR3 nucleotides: TGTGCCAGCGGGGGACAGGGCTATGGCTACACCTTC. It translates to CASGGQGYGYTF.

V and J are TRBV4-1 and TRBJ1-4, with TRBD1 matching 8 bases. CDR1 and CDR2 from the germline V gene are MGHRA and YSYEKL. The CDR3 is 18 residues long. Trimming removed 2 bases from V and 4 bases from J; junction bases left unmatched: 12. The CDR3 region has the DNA TGCGCCAGCAGCCAAAAACCTTCAGGGGGCACTTATAATGAAAAACTGTTTTTT. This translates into CASSQKPSGGTYNEKLFF.

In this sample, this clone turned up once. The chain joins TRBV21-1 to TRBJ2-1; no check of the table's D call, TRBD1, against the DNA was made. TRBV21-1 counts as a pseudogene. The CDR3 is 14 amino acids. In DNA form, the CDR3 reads TGTGCCAGCAGCCTCAGGACAGGTTGGTATGAGCAGTTCTTC. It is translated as CASSLRTGWYEQFF.

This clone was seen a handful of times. DNA of the CDR3: TGCGCCAGCAGCTTGGGACAGGGGAGCTACGAGCAGTACTTC. This translates into CASSLGQGSYEQYF. The genes are TRBV5-1 and TRBJ2-7; 8 bases line up with TRBD1. Trimming at V came to 0 bases and at J to 3 bases, leaving 2 bases not matched to a gene. Germline loops: CDR1 SGHRS, CDR2 YFSETQ. This CDR3 contains 14 residues.

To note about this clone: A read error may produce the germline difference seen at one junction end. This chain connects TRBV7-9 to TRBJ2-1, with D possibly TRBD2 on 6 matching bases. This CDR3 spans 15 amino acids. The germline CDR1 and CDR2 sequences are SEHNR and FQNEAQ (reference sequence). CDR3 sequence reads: CASSMGGVSHNEQFF. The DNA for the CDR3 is TGTGCCAGCAGCATGGGGGGAGTCTCCCACAATGAGCAGTTCTTC.

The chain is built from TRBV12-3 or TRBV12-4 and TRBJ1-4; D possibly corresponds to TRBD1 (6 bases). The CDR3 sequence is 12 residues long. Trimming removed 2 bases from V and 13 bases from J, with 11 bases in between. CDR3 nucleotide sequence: TGTGCCAGCAGTTTACAGGCGGGGGCACTGTTTTTT. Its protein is CASSLQAGALFF.

Here the CDR3 DNA reads TGTGCCAGCAGTTATTTCGAAGCGGGATACACCGGGGAGCTGTTTTTT. Amino acid sequence: CASSYFEAGYTGELFF. The chain uses TRBV27 and TRBJ2-2, with TRBD2 matching 7 bases. The CDR3 runs to 16 residues. The germline V gene encodes CDR1 MNHEY and CDR2 SMNVEV (reference sequence). With V trimmed by 4 bases and J by 3 bases, 8 bases remained unmatched.

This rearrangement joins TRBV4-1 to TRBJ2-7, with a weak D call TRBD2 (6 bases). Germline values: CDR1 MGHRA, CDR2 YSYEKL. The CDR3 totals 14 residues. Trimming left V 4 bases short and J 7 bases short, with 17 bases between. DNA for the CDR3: TGCGCCAGCAGCCTCCGGGACTTCTCTCGGGAGCAGTACTTC. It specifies CASSLRDFSREQYF.

The CDR3 here is CASSAGVNQPQHF. In nucleotides, the CDR3 is TGTGCCAGTAGTGCGGGGGTCAATCAGCCCCAGCATTTT. The V call is TRBV19, the J call TRBJ1-5; TRBD1 might be the D (5 bases). The V and J ends lost 5 bases and 3 bases respectively, with 8 bases between them. This CDR3 is built from 13 residues. The germline gives CDR1 LNHDA, CDR2 SQIVND (reference sequence).

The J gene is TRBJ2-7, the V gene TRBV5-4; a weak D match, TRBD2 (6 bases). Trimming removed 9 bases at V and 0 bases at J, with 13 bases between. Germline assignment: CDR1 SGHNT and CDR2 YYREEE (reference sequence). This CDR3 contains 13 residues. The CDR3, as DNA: TGTGCCACCGGGGACTGGAGCTCCTACGAGCAGTACTTC. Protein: CATGDWSSYEQYF.

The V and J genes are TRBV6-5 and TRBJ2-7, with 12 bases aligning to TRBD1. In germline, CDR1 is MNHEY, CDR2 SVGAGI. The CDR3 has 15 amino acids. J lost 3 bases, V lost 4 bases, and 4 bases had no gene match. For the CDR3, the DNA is TGTGCCAGCAGTTGGGGACAGGGGGCTCTCTACGAGCAGTACTTC. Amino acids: CASSWGQGALYEQYF.

The CDR3 here is CASGYIGAPYGYTF. CDR3 nucleotide sequence: TGTGCTAGTGGTTATATAGGGGCGCCCTATGGCTACACCTTC. The rearrangement uses TRBV12-5 and TRBJ1-2; D perhaps matches TRBD1 (5 bases). CDR1 and CDR2 (germline): LGHNT, FRNRAP. V was clipped by 4 bases and J by 4 bases, with 13 bases between them. The CDR3 length is 14 residues. The complete variable domain, with remaining parts taken from reference TRBV12-5 and TRBJ1-2, reads DARVTQTPRHKVTEMGQEVTMRCQPILGHNTVFWYRQTMMQGLELLAYFRNRAPLDDSGMPKDRFSAEMPDATLATLKIQPSEPRDSAVYFCASGYIGAPYGYTFGSGTRLTVV.

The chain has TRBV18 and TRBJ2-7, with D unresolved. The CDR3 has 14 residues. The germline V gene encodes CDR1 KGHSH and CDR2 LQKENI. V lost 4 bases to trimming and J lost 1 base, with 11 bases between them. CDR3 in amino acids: CASSRLQSSYEQYF. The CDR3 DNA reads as TGTGCCAGCTCACGGTTACAGTCATCCTACGAGCAGTACTTC.

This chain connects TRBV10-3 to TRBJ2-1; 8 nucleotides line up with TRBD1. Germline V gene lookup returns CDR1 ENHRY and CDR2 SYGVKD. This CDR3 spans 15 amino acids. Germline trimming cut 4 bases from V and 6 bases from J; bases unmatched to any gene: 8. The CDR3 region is CAISAPGGAGNEQFF. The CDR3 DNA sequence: TGTGCCATCAGTGCGCCAGGGGGCGCGGGCAATGAGCAGTTCTTC.

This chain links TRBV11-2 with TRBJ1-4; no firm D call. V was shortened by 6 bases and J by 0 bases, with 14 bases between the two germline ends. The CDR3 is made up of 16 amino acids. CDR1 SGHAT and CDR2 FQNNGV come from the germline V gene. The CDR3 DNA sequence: TGTGCCAGCAGTTTTAGCGGCCGTGCAACTAATGAAAAACTGTTTTTT. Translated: CASSFSGRATNEKLFF.

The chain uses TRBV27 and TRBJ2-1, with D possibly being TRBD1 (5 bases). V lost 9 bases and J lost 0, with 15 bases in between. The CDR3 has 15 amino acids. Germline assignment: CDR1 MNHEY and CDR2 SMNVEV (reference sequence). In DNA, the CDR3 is TGTGCCAGACCCCCGACAGAGAGCTCCTACAATGAGCAGTTCTTC. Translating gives CARPPTESSYNEQFF.

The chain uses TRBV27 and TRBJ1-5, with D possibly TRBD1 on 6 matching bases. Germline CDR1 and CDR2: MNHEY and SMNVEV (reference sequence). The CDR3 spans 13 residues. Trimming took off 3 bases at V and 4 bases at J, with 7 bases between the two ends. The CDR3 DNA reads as TGTGCCAGCAGTTTTCAGGGGAATCAGCCCCAGCATTTT. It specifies CASSFQGNQPQHF.

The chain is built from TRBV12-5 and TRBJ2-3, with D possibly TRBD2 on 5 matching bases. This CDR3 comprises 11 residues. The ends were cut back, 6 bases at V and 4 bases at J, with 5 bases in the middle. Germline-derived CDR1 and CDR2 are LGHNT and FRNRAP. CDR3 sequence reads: CASGRADTQYF. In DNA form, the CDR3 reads TGTGCTAGTGGGCGGGCAGATACGCAGTATTTT.

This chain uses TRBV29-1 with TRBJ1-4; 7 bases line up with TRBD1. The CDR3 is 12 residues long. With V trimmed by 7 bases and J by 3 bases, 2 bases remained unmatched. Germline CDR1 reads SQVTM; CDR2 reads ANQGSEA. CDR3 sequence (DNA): TGCAGCGCCGGACAGGCTAATGAAAAACTGTTTTTT. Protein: CSAGQANEKLFF.

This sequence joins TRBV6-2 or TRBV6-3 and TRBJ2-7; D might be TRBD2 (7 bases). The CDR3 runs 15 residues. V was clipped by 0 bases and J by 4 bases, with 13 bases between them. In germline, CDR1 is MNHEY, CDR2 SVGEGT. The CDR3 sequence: CASSYSRGGGYEQYF. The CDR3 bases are TGTGCCAGCAGTTACTCGAGGGGGGGAGGTTACGAGCAGTACTTC.

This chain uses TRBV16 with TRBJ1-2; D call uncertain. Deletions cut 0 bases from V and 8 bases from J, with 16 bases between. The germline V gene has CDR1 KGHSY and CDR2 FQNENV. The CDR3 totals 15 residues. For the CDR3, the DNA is TGTGCCAGCAGCCAATCTTCCAGGCCTTCGCAGGGCTACACCTTC. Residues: CASSQSSRPSQGYTF.